These 25 T cell receptor beta chains originate from one sample sequenced in a study of control samples from healthy donors and cancer patients. TCRdb's table, derived via immunoSEQ multiplex PCR, lists solely in-frame clones and lacks some. Among roughly 200,000 clones listed, 85% to 95% were seen once. Sequenced sample: blood. Receptors originate from a man over 45 in good health.

CDR3 nucleotides: TGTGCCAGTCGAAAGGAAGGCAGATATAATTCACCCCTCCACTTT. As protein: CASRKEGRYNSPLHF. The rearrangement joins TRBV19 to TRBJ1-6; D uncertain. The CDR3 loop spans 15 amino acids. V lost 8 bases to trimming and J lost 4 bases, with 15 bases between them. CDR1 is LNHDA and CDR2 is SQIVND in the germline V gene (reference sequence).

This chain connects TRBV28 to TRBJ2-5; 7 bases are shared with TRBD2. The CDR3 totals 13 residues. The ends lost 10 bases at V and 5 bases at J; junction bases unmatched: 10. Germline V gene data show CDR1 as MDHEN and CDR2 as SYDVKM. The CDR3 DNA sequence: TGTGCCACCACGGGGGGAGGTAGGGAGACCCAGTACTTC. Its translation: CATTGGGRETQYF.

The rearrangement links TRBV7-3 to TRBJ2-3; 11 positions agree with TRBD2. Trimming took 1 base from V and 0 from J; bases not matched to a gene: 9. The CDR3 is made up of 19 amino acids. The germline V gene encodes CDR1 SGHTA and CDR2 FQGTGA. The CDR3 here is CASSLKASGGPTSTDTQYF. The CDR3 nucleotides read TGTGCCAGCAGCTTAAAGGCTAGCGGGGGGCCGACTAGCACAGATACGCAGTATTTT.

CDR3 nucleotides: TGCAGCGTTGTTCAGGGGACTCGGGATTATGGCTACACCTTC. This encodes CSVVQGTRDYGYTF. This chain connects TRBV29-1 to TRBJ1-2; possibly TRBD1 for D (6 bases). Trimming cost V 4 bases and J 5 bases, with 17 bases left between them. This CDR3 is 14 amino acids long. The germline CDR1 and CDR2 sequences are SQVTM and ANQGSEA.

J is TRBJ2-1 and V is TRBV5-1; 10 positions match TRBD2. Germline values: CDR1 SGHRS, CDR2 YFSETQ. V was pared by 7 bases and J by 6 bases, with 7 bases of the junction left unmatched. The CDR3 runs to 14 residues. The chain's CDR3 is CASGKVAGGNEQFF. DNA for the CDR3: TGCGCCAGCGGGAAGGTAGCGGGGGGCAATGAGCAGTTCTTC. Using reference TRBV5-1 and TRBJ2-1 for the parts outside the CDR3, the full variable domain is KAGVTQTPRYLIKTRGQQVTLSCSPISGHRSVSWYQQTPGQGLQFLFEYFSETQRNKGNFPGRFSGRQFSNSRSEMNVSTLELGDSALYLCASGKVAGGNEQFFGPGTRLTVL.

This clone was seen once. The chain uses TRBV6-5 and TRBJ2-3, with a tentative D call TRBD1 (5 bases). Germline V gene data show CDR1 as MNHEY and CDR2 as SVGAGI. The V gene lost 6 bases and the J gene lost 2 bases, with 15 bases spanning the gap. The CDR3 sequence is 15 residues long. CDR3 residues: CASSLDSLITDTQYF. CDR3 nucleotide sequence: TGTGCCAGCAGCCTCGACAGCCTAATCACAGATACGCAGTATTTT.

This chain links TRBV6-4 with TRBJ2-1; no clear D gene. V was shortened by 5 bases and J by 4 bases, with 6 bases between the two germline ends. The CDR3 covers 12 residues. Germline assignment: CDR1 MRHNA and CDR2 SNTAGT. The CDR3 DNA is TGTGCCAGCAGTAGAATATACAATGAGCAGTTCTTC. Translation gives CASSRIYNEQFF.

The chain carries TRBV4-2 and TRBJ2-2; D unclear. V was shortened by 4 bases and J by 4 bases, with 10 bases between the two germline ends. The germline V gene encodes CDR1 LGHNA and CDR2 YNFKEQ. The CDR3 runs 14 residues. CDR3 in amino acids: CASSPILLTGELFF. The CDR3 DNA sequence: TGTGCCAGCAGCCCCATACTGCTCACCGGGGAGCTGTTTTTT.

This chain uses TRBV29-1 with TRBJ2-1, with no clear D. The ends were cut back, 8 bases at V and 10 bases at J, with 15 bases in the middle. The CDR3 runs to 11 residues. CDR1 and CDR2 (germline): SQVTM, ANQGSEA. CDR3 region: CSPWTIPEQFF. Written as DNA, the CDR3 is TGCAGCCCATGGACCATCCCGGAGCAGTTCTTC.

The chain has TRBV19 and TRBJ1-4; D is possibly TRBD1 (6 bases). The CDR3 runs 15 residues. From germline, CDR1 is LNHDA and CDR2 SQIVND (reference sequence). The germline V and J ends were trimmed by 3 bases and 3 bases, with 11 bases remaining between them. The CDR3 region is CASSIQGIANEKLFF. As DNA, the CDR3 is TGTGCCAGTAGTATCCAGGGGATAGCTAATGAAAAACTGTTTTTT. The entire variable domain, with the rest obtained from reference TRBV19 and TRBJ1-4, is as follows: DGGITQSPKYLFRKEGQNVTLSCEQNLNHDAMYWYRQDPGQGLRLIYYSQIVNDFQKGDIAEGYSVSREKKESFPLTVTSAQKNPTAFYLCASSIQGIANEKLFFGSGTQLSVL.

V and J are TRBV7-3 and TRBJ1-2; 8 bases fit TRBD1. CDR1 and CDR2 (germline): SGHTA, FQGTGA. Trimming cost V 0 bases and J 7 bases; bases outside gene matches: 7. The CDR3 consists of 15 residues. In nucleotides, the CDR3 is TGTGCCAGCAGCTTAACAGGACAGGGCAGAGCTGGCTACACCTTC. Translated: CASSLTGQGRAGYTF.

The chain combines TRBV30 with TRBJ2-1, with TRBD1 matching 7 bases. The germline gives CDR1 GTSNPN, CDR2 SVGIG (reference sequence). The CDR3 runs 16 residues. V was pared by 3 bases and J by 4 bases, with 12 bases of the junction left unmatched. The DNA of the CDR3 is TGTGCCTGGAGAGGGGTAGGGGGCATCGCGTACAATGAGCAGTTCTTC. It yields the protein CAWRGVGGIAYNEQFF.

In its sample, this clone was seen once. J is TRBJ2-4 and V is TRBV11-2; tentatively, D is TRBD2 (6 bases). Per germline, CDR1 SGHAT and CDR2 FQNNGV. The V gene lost 5 bases and the J gene lost 4 bases, with 15 bases spanning the gap. CDR3 length: 15 residues. DNA of the CDR3: TGTGCCAGCAGCCAGGTGGGGACTGGGAAAAACATTCAGTACTTC. It codes for CASSQVGTGKNIQYF.

The V gene is TRBV7-9, the J gene TRBJ2-3; 8 nucleotides match TRBD2. J was trimmed by 1 base and V by 1 base; bases with no gene match: 1. Germline-derived CDR1 and CDR2 are SEHNR and FQNEAQ (reference sequence). This CDR3 has 15 residues. CDR3 protein: CASSLEAGGTDTQYF. The CDR3 region has the DNA TGTGCCAGCAGCTTAGAAGCGGGGGGCACAGATACGCAGTATTTT.

V usage is TRBV18 and J usage is TRBJ1-2; D unclear. V lost 0 bases to trimming and J lost 6 bases, with 11 bases between them. Per germline, CDR1 KGHSH and CDR2 LQKENI. This CDR3 is 14 amino acids long. For the CDR3, the DNA is TGTGCCAGCTCACCACCGGGTGACCCTCATGGCTACACCTTC. Its protein product is CASSPPGDPHGYTF. Filled out from reference TRBV18 and TRBJ1-2, the complete variable domain reads NAGVMQNPRHLVRRRGQEARLRCSPMKGHSHVYWYRQLPEEGLKFMVYLQKENIIDESGMPKERFSAEFPKEGPSILRIQQVVRGDSAAYFCASSPPGDPHGYTFGSGTRLTVV.

This chain uses TRBV9 with TRBJ1-2; D gene unclear. V was cut by 0 bases and J by 4 bases, with 4 bases left in between. Germline assignment: CDR1 SGDLS and CDR2 YYNGEE. This CDR3 has 12 residues. The chain's CDR3 is CASSVASYGYTF. The CDR3 DNA sequence: TGTGCCAGCAGCGTAGCCAGCTATGGCTACACCTTC.

This chain connects TRBV9 to TRBJ2-5; D possibly matches TRBD1 or TRBD2 (7 bases each). CDR1 is SGDLS and CDR2 is YYNGEE in the germline V gene. The V and J ends lost 4 bases and 3 bases respectively, with 19 bases between them. The CDR3 consists of 16 residues. Here the CDR3 DNA reads TGTGCCAGCAGCCCCCTACCGGCAGGGGGGGAAGAGACCCAGTACTTC. Translated, it gives CASSPLPAGGEETQYF.

The chain has TRBV19 and TRBJ2-5; 14 nucleotides line up with TRBD2. The CDR3 runs 14 residues. After removal of 10 bases from V and 5 bases from J, the junction contained 6 bases not matched to a gene. The germline CDR1 and CDR2 sequences are LNHDA and SQIVND (reference sequence). CDR3: CATGTSGGLETQYF. The CDR3 DNA follows: TGTGCCACTGGGACTAGCGGGGGCTTGGAGACCCAGTACTTC. Full variable domain (missing parts from reference TRBV19 and TRBJ2-5): DGGITQSPKYLFRKEGQNVTLSCEQNLNHDAMYWYRQDPGQGLRLIYYSQIVNDFQKGDIAEGYSVSREKKESFPLTVTSAQKNPTAFYLCATGTSGGLETQYFGPGTRLLVL.

The V and J genes are TRBV5-1 and TRBJ2-7; 9 positions agree with TRBD1. Germline loops: CDR1 SGHRS, CDR2 YFSETQ. CDR3 length: 14 amino acids. The V segment lost 4 bases and the J segment 3 bases; nucleotides outside the gene matches: 5. The CDR3 reads CASSPGGQGYEQYF. CDR3 in DNA: TGCGCCAGCAGCCCCGGGGGACAGGGCTACGAGCAGTACTTC.

V usage is TRBV7-2 and J usage is TRBJ2-5, with 9 bases aligning to TRBD2. The CDR3 extends over 16 amino acids. V trimming: 1 base; J trimming: 2 bases; junction bases outside the gene matches: 5. In germline, CDR1 is SGHTA, CDR2 FQGNSA. The CDR3 is CASSLGGLAGQETQYF. For the CDR3, the DNA is TGTGCCAGCAGCTTAGGGGGGCTAGCGGGACAAGAGACCCAGTACTTC. Together with reference TRBV7-2 and TRBJ2-5, the CDR3 gives the full variable domain: GAGVSQSPSNKVTEKGKDVELRCDPISGHTALYWYRQSLGQGLEFLIYFQGNSAPDKSGLPSDRFSAERTGGSVSTLTIQRTQQEDSAVYLCASSLGGLAGQETQYFGPGTRLLVL.

Of note for this clone: Distinct nucleotide sequences in the sample also encode this CDR3. The CDR3 here is CASSLGQGNTEAFF. The CDR3 DNA reads as TGTGCCAGCAGCCTGGGACAGGGGAACACTGAAGCTTTCTTT. The rearrangement uses TRBV7-9 and TRBJ1-1; 9 bases match TRBD1. The CDR3 sequence is 14 residues long. The V gene's germline CDR1 is SEHNR and CDR2 FQNEAQ (reference sequence). Trimming removed 5 bases from V and 1 base from J; junction bases left unmatched: 2.

This clone showed up just once. The chain uses TRBV28 and TRBJ2-3, with TRBD2 matching over 8 bases. Trimming at V came to 5 bases and at J to 0 bases, leaving 4 bases not matched to a gene. The CDR3 runs 15 residues. CDR1 and CDR2 from the germline V gene are MDHEN and SYDVKM. This CDR3 reads CASSSGGKSTDTQYF. The CDR3 DNA is TGTGCCAGCAGTAGCGGGGGCAAGAGCACAGATACGCAGTATTTT.

This clone occurred once. This chain joins TRBV19 and TRBJ2-5; D is uncertain. Germline CDR1 and CDR2: LNHDA and SQIVND (reference sequence). CDR3 size: 13 residues. Trimming shortened V by 5 bases and J by 1 base, and 8 bases separated the two germline ends. CDR3 residues: CASSDRPQETQYF. The CDR3 coding sequence is TGTGCCAGTAGTGATCGGCCCCAAGAGACCCAGTACTTC.

The rearrangement uses TRBV7-2 and TRBJ1-2; 10 bases fit TRBD1. The V gene end was trimmed by 5 bases and the J gene end by 3 bases; junction bases not matched to a gene: 12. The CDR3 runs 17 residues. The germline V gene has CDR1 SGHTA and CDR2 FQGNSA. Here the CDR3 reads CASSLRTGGRGDYGYTF. Written as DNA, the CDR3 is TGTGCCAGCAGCCTCCGGACAGGGGGGAGAGGTGACTATGGCTACACCTTC.

This sequence joins TRBV24-1 and TRBJ2-5, with TRBD1 identical over 9 bases. With 4 bases clipped from V and 5 bases from J, the junction kept 16 bases outside the gene matches. The CDR3 runs to 18 residues. Germline V gene data show CDR1 as KGHDR and CDR2 as SFDVKD. The CDR3 loop is CATSDPSTTQGTGETQYF. CDR3 nucleotide sequence: TGTGCCACCAGTGACCCCAGTACGACACAGGGGACAGGGGAGACCCAGTACTTC.